This T cell receptor beta chain was captured by sequencing in a study of T cells in localized non-small cell lung cancer. The repertoire was sequenced with immunoSEQ multiplex PCR; TCRdb's copy has only in-frame clones and lacks some. Among 30,000 to 35,000 clones listed, about 88% were seen once. Study results and caveats: Turning up in adjacent lung were a median about 61 of the top 100 tumor clones. It remains possible that heterogeneity exists, since only one tumor region was sequenced. Adjacent uninvolved lung had the highest clonality, suggesting focused antigen responses.

As for this clone: Its antigen is not known.

The CDR3 has 15 residues. V lost 5 bases to trimming and J lost 11 bases; unmatched junction nucleotides: 18. Germline values: CDR1 SGHNT, CDR2 YYREEE (reference sequence). The sequencing here drew on peripheral blood, taken before any cancer treatment. The rearrangement links TRBV5-4 to TRBJ2-7; 8 nucleotides match TRBD2. The source of this sequence is a female donor aged 60 or older with stage I lung adenocarcinoma. CDR3 residues: CASRDGLATVGEKYF. The DNA for the CDR3 is TGTGCCAGCAGGGACGGACTAGCAACAGTTGGGGAGAAGTACTTC.